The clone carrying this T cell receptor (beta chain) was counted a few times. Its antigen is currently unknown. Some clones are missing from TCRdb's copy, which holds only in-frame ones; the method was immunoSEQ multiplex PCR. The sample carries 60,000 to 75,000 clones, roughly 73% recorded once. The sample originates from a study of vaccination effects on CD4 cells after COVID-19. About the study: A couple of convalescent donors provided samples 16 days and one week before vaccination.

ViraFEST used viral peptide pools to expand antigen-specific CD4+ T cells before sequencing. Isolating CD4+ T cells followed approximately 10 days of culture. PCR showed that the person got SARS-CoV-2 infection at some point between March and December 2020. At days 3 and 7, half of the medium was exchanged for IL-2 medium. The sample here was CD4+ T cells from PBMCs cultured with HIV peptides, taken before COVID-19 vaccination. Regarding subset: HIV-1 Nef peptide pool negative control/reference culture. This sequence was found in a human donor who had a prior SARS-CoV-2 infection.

The DNA of the CDR3 is TGTGCCATCAGTGAGTCGGCCCCCGAACTGTCACCCCTCCACTTT. Translation gives CAISESAPELSPLHF. The chain uses TRBV10-3 and TRBJ1-6; no reliable D call. Germline V lookup: CDR1 ENHRY, CDR2 SYGVKD. The V end was cut by 0 bases, the J end by 10 bases, with 13 bases between. The CDR3 contains 15 residues.